This entry lists 17 T cell receptor beta chains sequenced from one sample in a study of monozygotic twins with inflammatory bowel disease. TCRdb reprocessed the 5' RACE reads, keeping one entry per CDR3 protein, no DNA. The specimen's table records more than 120,000 distinct CDR3 sequences. Sample: blood. Every receptor here comes from a human donor with ulcerative colitis or Crohn's disease, or a healthy co-twin of an affected twin (not recorded which).

The J gene is TRBJ2-7, the V gene TRBV20-1. This CDR3 region has 11 residues. The germline V gene has CDR1 DFQATT and CDR2 SNEGSKA (reference sequence). CDR3 in amino acids: CSATGFHEQYF.

The rearrangement uses TRBV10-3 and TRBJ1-4. This CDR3 region has 14 residues. The germline V gene encodes CDR1 ENHRY and CDR2 SYGVKD. The CDR3 reads CAIRGGSQGEKLFF.

The gene calls are TRBV29-1 and TRBJ2-1; TCRdb's assignment of TRBD1 cannot be checked, as there is no DNA. The CDR3 is made up of 14 amino acids. The V gene's germline CDR1 is SQVTM and CDR2 ANQGSEA. CDR3: CSVELRDPYNEQFF.

The chain employs TRBV27 and TRBJ2-1; TCRdb proposes TRBD1, but this gene call is untestable without DNA. In germline, CDR1 is MNHEY, CDR2 SMNVEV (reference sequence). The CDR3 has 15 residues. The CDR3 loop is CASNIAGTGTNEQFF.

This rearrangement joins TRBV19 to TRBJ2-7; TCRdb returns TRBD1, unconfirmable since there is no DNA. This CDR3 is built from 16 residues. The germline V gene has CDR1 LNHDA and CDR2 SQIVND (reference sequence). CDR3 sequence: CASSTGGNSLTYEQYF.

The gene calls are TRBV7-9 and TRBJ2-5. The CDR3 totals 13 residues. Per the germline V gene, CDR1 is SEHNR and CDR2 is FQNEAQ (reference sequence). The CDR3 region is CASSPKRVETQYF.

The chain employs TRBV7-2 and TRBJ2-5. Germline V gene sequence: CDR1 SGHTA, CDR2 FQGNSA. The CDR3 sequence is 14 residues long. CDR3 sequence reads: CASSQFGREETQYF.

The chain is built from TRBV20-1 and TRBJ2-5; lacking DNA, the TRBD1 call made by TCRdb goes unchecked. Germline assignment: CDR1 DFQATT and CDR2 SNEGSKA (reference sequence). This CDR3 is 16 amino acids long. CDR3 amino acids: CSARDGAGGRQETQYF.

V is TRBV24-1 and J is TRBJ1-1; TCRdb names TRBD1, which stays unverified in the absence of DNA. The germline CDR1 and CDR2 sequences are KGHDR and SFDVKD. The CDR3 has 15 residues. This CDR3 is CAIKRVAGADTEAFF.

V usage is TRBV29-1 and J usage is TRBJ2-3; TCRdb picks TRBD1, but there is no DNA to check that call. CDR1 is SQVTM and CDR2 is ANQGSEA in the germline V gene. This CDR3 has 14 amino acids. The CDR3: CSALKAGGPDTQYF.

The J gene is TRBJ2-7, the V gene TRBV7-3; TCRdb gives TRBD2 as the D gene, but with no DNA this cannot be confirmed. CDR3 length: 15 residues. Looked up from germline, CDR1 is SGHTA and CDR2 is FQGTGA. CDR3 sequence reads: CASSLMLAGSYEQYF. The full variable domain, with the rest looked up from reference TRBV7-3 and TRBJ2-7, is GAGVSQTPSNKVTEKGKYVELRCDPISGHTALYWYRQSLGQGPEFLIYFQGTGAADDSGLPNDRFFAVRPEGSVSTLKIQRTERGDSAVYLCASSLMLAGSYEQYFGPGTRLTVT.

The rearrangement uses TRBV4-3 and TRBJ2-3; TCRdb's assignment of TRBD1 cannot be checked, as there is no DNA. Looked up from germline, CDR1 is LGHNA and CDR2 is YSLEER. The CDR3 is 16 residues long. CDR3 loop: CASSPRQAASTDTQYF.

The chain has TRBV12-3 or TRBV12-4 and TRBJ2-1; TCRdb calls TRBD2, which cannot be checked without DNA. The CDR3 length is 15 residues. This chain's CDR3 is CASSLNSGGADEQFF.

V and J are TRBV10-3 and TRBJ2-1; the TRBD1 assignment by TCRdb is unverifiable without DNA. Germline assignment: CDR1 ENHRY and CDR2 SYGVKD. The CDR3 consists of 18 residues. CDR3 residues: CAISLSRQGRPNYNEQFF.

Here the CDR3 reads CASSQDGLAAYNEQFF. The chain has TRBV4-2 and TRBJ2-1; TCRdb selects TRBD2, and the lack of DNA leaves this call unchecked. There are 16 residues in the CDR3. In germline, CDR1 is LGHNA, CDR2 YNFKEQ.

This chain connects TRBV7-6 to TRBJ1-3; the TCRdb D gene call, TRBD1, has no DNA to confirm it. Germline V gene sequence: CDR1 SGHVS, CDR2 FNYEAQ. There are 15 residues in the CDR3. The CDR3 spells CASSLVTGVGNTIYF.

The V gene is TRBV12-3 or TRBV12-4, the J gene TRBJ1-5; TCRdb's assignment of TRBD1 cannot be checked, as there is no DNA. The CDR3 loop spans 14 amino acids. CDR3 residues: CASSSGYSNQPQHF.